This T cell receptor beta chain was identified in a study of control samples from healthy donors and cancer patients. The trim removed 3 bases at V and 6 bases at J, leaving 10 bases unmatched. Looked up from germline, CDR1 is SGDLS and CDR2 is YYNGEE. This CDR3 has 16 amino acids. TCRdb's copy holds only in-frame clones and misses some; the assay was immunoSEQ multiplex PCR. Of approximately 150,000 clones listed, around 92% were seen once; the top ten hold 2% to 2.5%. Material: blood. This TCR was recovered from a middle-aged woman in good health. The chain has TRBV9 and TRBJ2-2; 8 positions agree with TRBD1. CDR3 loop: CASSDQNRGFAGELFF. Here the CDR3 DNA reads TGTGCCAGCAGCGATCAAAACAGGGGGTTTGCCGGGGAGCTGTTTTTT.